This T cell receptor (beta chain) was recorded in a study of breast tumors, draining lymph nodes, adjacent tissues. This clonotype was observed a handful of times. TCRdb used MiXCR to reprocess the multiplex PCR reads, holding one entry per CDR3 protein. Of about 63,000 distinct CDR3 sequences in the sample, roughly 57% were seen once. Source material: breast tumor tissue. The clonotype comes from a female donor with breast cancer. Some clones in this sample may be carry-over from other donors' samples.

The CDR3 sequence: CASSRSGPGETQYF. CDR3 sequence (DNA): TGTGCCAGCAGCCGTAGCGGGCCGGGGGAGACCCAGTACTTC. J is TRBJ2-5 and V is TRBV7-3, with 7 bases lining up with TRBD2. Germline lookup yields CDR1 SGHTA and CDR2 FQGTGA. The CDR3 sequence is 14 residues long. The V and J ends lost 5 bases and 5 bases, in that order; junction bases with no gene match: 8.